These 2 T cell receptor beta chains came from one sample sequenced in a study of blood T cell repertoires in COVID-19 (dated by TCRdb to the early 2020s). The method behind the library was the immunoSEQ multiplex PCR assay. Here the immuneACCESS table is served through TCRdb, limited to in-frame sequences with V and J called. Missing clones are a known gap in these copies; in checked studies unresolved V genes cover under half, and the rest lacks a known reason. Counted in this sample were some 160,000 clones; approximately 80% of them appeared once. Jointly, the top ten make up approximately 8% of the sample. The sequencing sample was made of PBMCs or T cells enriched from blood (not recorded which). These receptor sequences come from a woman between 45 and 60 years old who had recovered from COVID-19.

V and J are TRBV18 and TRBJ1-3, with a weak D call TRBD1 (6 bases). Trimming took 1 base from V and 0 from J, leaving 10 bases between them. Per germline, CDR1 KGHSH and CDR2 LQKENI. The CDR3 covers 16 residues. CDR3 residues: CASSPLRTASGNTIYF. CDR3 sequence (DNA): TGTGCCAGCTCACCACTGAGGACAGCCTCTGGAAACACCATATATTTT.

This sequence joins TRBV10-3 and TRBJ2-7; D perhaps matches TRBD1 (5 bases). The CDR3 runs 12 residues. The ends were cut back, 2 bases at V and 7 bases at J, with 9 bases in the middle. Per the germline V gene, CDR1 is ENHRY and CDR2 is SYGVKD. The CDR3 DNA sequence: TGTGCCATCAGTGAGAGGGGAAAGGAGCAGTACTTC. Amino acids: CAISERGKEQYF.